One T cell receptor (beta chain) is described in this entry. What it binds is not known. Other nucleotide sequences from this sample produce the same CDR3. Mixed chimerism was transient after nonmyeloablative marrow transplants from related graft donors. Thawed PBMCs were FACS-sorted into unstimulated CD4+CD25+CD127- regulatory T cells, CD4+CD25- non-regulatory cells, CD4 and CD8 cells. The repertoire was sequenced with immunoSEQ multiplex PCR; TCRdb's copy has only in-frame clones and lacks some. The table shows tens of thousands of clones, with roughly 93% occurring only once. The data derive from a study of Tregs in tolerant kidney transplant recipients. This CDR3 is built from 14 residues. Trimming shortened V by 3 bases and J by 4 bases, and 10 bases separated the two germline ends. Looked up from germline, CDR1 is SGHNT and CDR2 is YENEEA. Regarding the study as a whole: Findings come from small patient numbers and require larger validation.

The chain links TRBV11-3 to TRBJ1-3; TRBD1 might be the D (6 bases). The sample here was CD4+ T cells from blood (PBMCs), taken 12 months after the transplant. The source of this sequence is a human patient who received a combined kidney and bone marrow transplant. Certain T cells may be donor cells from the graft. The CDR3 DNA reads as TGTGCCAGCAGCTTTCAGGGGACGGGAAACACCATATATTTT. Translation gives CASSFQGTGNTIYF.